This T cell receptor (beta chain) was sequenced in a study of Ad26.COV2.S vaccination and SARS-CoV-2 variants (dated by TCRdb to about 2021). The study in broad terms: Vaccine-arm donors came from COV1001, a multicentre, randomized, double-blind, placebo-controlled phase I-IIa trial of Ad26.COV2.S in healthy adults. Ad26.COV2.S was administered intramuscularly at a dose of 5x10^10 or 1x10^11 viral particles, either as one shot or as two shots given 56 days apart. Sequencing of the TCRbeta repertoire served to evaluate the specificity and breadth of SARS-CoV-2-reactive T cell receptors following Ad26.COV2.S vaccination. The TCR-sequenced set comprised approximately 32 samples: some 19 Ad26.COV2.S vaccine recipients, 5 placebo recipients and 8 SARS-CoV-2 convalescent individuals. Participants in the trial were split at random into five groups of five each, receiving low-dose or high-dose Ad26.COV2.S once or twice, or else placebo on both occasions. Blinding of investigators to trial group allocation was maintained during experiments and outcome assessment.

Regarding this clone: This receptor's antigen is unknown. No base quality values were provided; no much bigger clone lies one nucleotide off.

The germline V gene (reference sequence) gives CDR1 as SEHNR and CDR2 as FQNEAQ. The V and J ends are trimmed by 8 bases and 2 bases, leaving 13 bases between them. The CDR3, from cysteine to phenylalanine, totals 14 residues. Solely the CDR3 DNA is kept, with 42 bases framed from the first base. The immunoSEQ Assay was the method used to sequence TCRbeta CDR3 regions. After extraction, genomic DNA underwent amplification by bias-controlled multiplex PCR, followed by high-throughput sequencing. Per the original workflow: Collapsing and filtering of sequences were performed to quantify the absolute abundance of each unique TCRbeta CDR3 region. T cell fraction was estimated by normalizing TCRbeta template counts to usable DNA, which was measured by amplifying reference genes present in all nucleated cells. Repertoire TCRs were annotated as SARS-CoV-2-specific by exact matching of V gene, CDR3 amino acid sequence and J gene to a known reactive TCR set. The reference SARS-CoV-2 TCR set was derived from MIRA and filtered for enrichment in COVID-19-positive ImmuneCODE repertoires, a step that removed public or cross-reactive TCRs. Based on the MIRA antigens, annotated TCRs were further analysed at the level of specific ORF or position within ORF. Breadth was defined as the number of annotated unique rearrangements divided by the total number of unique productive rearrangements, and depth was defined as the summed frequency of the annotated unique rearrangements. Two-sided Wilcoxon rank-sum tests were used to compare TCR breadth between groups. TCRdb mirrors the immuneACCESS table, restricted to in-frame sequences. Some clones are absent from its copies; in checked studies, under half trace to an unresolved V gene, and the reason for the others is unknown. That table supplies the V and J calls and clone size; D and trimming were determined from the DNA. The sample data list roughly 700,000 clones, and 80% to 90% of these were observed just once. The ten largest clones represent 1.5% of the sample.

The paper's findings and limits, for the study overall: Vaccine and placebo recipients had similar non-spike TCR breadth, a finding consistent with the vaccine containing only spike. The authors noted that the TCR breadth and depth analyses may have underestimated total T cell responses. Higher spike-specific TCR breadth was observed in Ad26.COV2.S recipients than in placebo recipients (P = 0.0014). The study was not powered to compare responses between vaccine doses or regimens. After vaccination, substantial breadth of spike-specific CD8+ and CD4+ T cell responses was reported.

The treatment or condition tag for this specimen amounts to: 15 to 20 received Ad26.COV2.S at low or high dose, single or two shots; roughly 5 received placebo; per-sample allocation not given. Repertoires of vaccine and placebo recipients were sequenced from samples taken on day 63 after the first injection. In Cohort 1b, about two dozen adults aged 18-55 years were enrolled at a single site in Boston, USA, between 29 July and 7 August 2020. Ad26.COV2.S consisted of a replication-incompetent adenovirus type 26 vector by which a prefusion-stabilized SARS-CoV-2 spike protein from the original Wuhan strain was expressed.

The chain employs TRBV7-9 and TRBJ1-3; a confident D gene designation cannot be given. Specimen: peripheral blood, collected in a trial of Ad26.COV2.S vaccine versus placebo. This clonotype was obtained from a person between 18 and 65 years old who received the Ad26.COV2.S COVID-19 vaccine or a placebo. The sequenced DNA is TGTGCCAGCGGATCACCAGCGGCTGGAAACACCATATATTTT. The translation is CASGSPAAGNTIYF.